This is a list of T cell receptor beta chains from one sample in a study of cytomegalovirus exposure and HLA in healthy donors. Repertoires were generated with immunoSEQ multiplex PCR, while TCRdb's copy carries only in-frame clones and drops some. The sample contains under 200,000 clones, about two thirds of which appear only once. The sample taken for sequencing was PBMCs. The receptors were gathered from a woman between 25 and 40 years old in good health and CMV-seronegative. Each CDR3 is given without its conserved first and last residue.

CDR3aa: ASSQIWVDRNSGNTIY; v_gene: TRBV4-1; j_gene: TRBJ1-3
CDR3aa: ASSKDRTGTEAF; v_gene: TRBV9; j_gene: TRBJ1-1
CDR3aa: ASSFSVYYEQY; v_gene: TRBV27; j_gene: NA
CDR3aa: AWEGGTSGSKETQY; v_gene: TRBV30; j_gene: TRBJ2-5
CDR3aa: AFGRQDRSYEQY; v_gene: TRBV30; j_gene: TRBJ2-7
CDR3aa: ASSQDRDSPLH; v_gene: TRBV7-6; j_gene: TRBJ1-6
CDR3aa: ASSLMGQGARNTEAF; v_gene: TRBV5-1; j_gene: TRBJ1-1
CDR3aa: ASSPRGDSYEQY; v_gene: TRBV6-1; j_gene: TRBJ2-7
CDR3aa: ATSRNRGQSPLH; v_gene: TRBV15; j_gene: TRBJ1-6
CDR3aa: ASSLAGLNQPQH; v_gene: TRBV27; j_gene: TRBJ1-5
CDR3aa: ATSRDRWEGRYEQY; v_gene: TRBV15; j_gene: TRBJ2-7
CDR3aa: ATFISGQQETQY; v_gene: TRBV28; j_gene: TRBJ2-5
CDR3aa: ASSLTLSPGSEKLF; v_gene: TRBV7-9; j_gene: TRBJ1-4
CDR3aa: TSSPASPQGQKLF; v_gene: TRBV1; j_gene: TRBJ1-4
CDR3aa: ASSHGGELF; v_gene: TRBV7-9; j_gene: TRBJ2-2
CDR3aa: ASSQGRGGQPQH; v_gene: TRBV4-3; j_gene: TRBJ1-5
CDR3aa: ASSESGQGILALH; v_gene: TRBV25-1; j_gene: TRBJ1-6
CDR3aa: ATLDREGGGYT; v_gene: TRBV28; j_gene: TRBJ1-2
CDR3aa: ASTAGQYQETQY; v_gene: TRBV28; j_gene: TRBJ2-5
CDR3aa: ASSETGSSYNEQF; v_gene: TRBV10-2; j_gene: TRBJ2-1
CDR3aa: ASSSGQGYEQY; v_gene: TRBV19; j_gene: TRBJ2-7
CDR3aa: ASSSGTSGAFSEQF; v_gene: TRBV6-5; j_gene: TRBJ2-1
CDR3aa: ASRGQGNQPQH; v_gene: TRBV6-5; j_gene: TRBJ1-5
CDR3aa: ASSKQGVSNTEAF; v_gene: TRBV19; j_gene: TRBJ1-1
CDR3aa: ASSFMGANYGYT; v_gene: TRBV28; j_gene: TRBJ1-2
CDR3aa: ASSWDRTVTEAF; v_gene: TRBV11-1; j_gene: TRBJ1-1
CDR3aa: ASSERLAVPYEQY; v_gene: TRBV25-1; j_gene: TRBJ2-7
CDR3aa: ASSPGTRLEKLF; v_gene: TRBV4-1; j_gene: TRBJ1-4
CDR3aa: ASSQVFTISRESGNTIY; v_gene: TRBV4-1; j_gene: TRBJ1-3
CDR3aa: ASSHLDRGRGRVRGQETQY; v_gene: TRBV28; j_gene: TRBJ2-5
CDR3aa: ASSLRTRLETQY; v_gene: TRBV14; j_gene: TRBJ2-5
CDR3aa: ASRGPNTGELF; v_gene: TRBV6-6; j_gene: TRBJ2-2
CDR3aa: SASDRAEKLF; v_gene: TRBV29-1; j_gene: TRBJ1-4
CDR3aa: ASSQPAAGQPQH; v_gene: TRBV4-1; j_gene: TRBJ1-5
CDR3aa: ASSHPPAGVNEQF; v_gene: TRBV4-1; j_gene: TRBJ2-1
CDR3aa: ASSPMDSANTGELF; v_gene: TRBV18; j_gene: TRBJ2-2
CDR3aa: ASSILRQPQH; v_gene: TRBV19; j_gene: TRBJ1-5
CDR3aa: AITSGTNTGELF; v_gene: TRBV10-3; j_gene: TRBJ2-2
CDR3aa: ASSPEFVSGNTIY; v_gene: TRBV7-9; j_gene: TRBJ1-3
CDR3aa: AWGRPSYATNEKLF; v_gene: TRBV30; j_gene: TRBJ1-4
CDR3aa: ASSLGQGYGYEQY; v_gene: TRBV5-4; j_gene: TRBJ2-7
CDR3aa: ASSSIPSGEDTQY; v_gene: TRBV28; j_gene: TRBJ2-3
CDR3aa: ASSLGTSGGTAKNIQY; v_gene: TRBV27; j_gene: TRBJ2-4
CDR3aa: ASSLSRTSGWGAGELF; v_gene: TRBV7-6; j_gene: TRBJ2-2
CDR3aa: ASSLGHEQY; v_gene: TRBV2; j_gene: TRBJ2-7